The 4 T cell receptor beta chains below come from one sample, sequenced in a study of blood T cell repertoires in COVID-19. Clones were read by immunoSEQ multiplex PCR, and TCRdb kept only the in-frame ones, dropping some. Found here are around 270,000 clones, about 87% of them singletons; the top ten hold approximately 4.3%. Specimen: peripheral blood. These receptors were obtained from a man aged 55-75 years who had recovered from COVID-19.

The chain couples TRBV7-9 to TRBJ2-2; D might be TRBD2 (6 bases). Germline CDR1 and CDR2: SEHNR and FQNEAQ (reference sequence). The V and J ends lost 2 bases and 5 bases respectively, with 12 bases between them. CDR3 length: 15 residues. CDR3 DNA sequence: TGTGCCAGCAGCTTAAGCGGGCTGGGGACCGGGGAGCTGTTTTTT. Translation gives CASSLSGLGTGELFF.

In its sample, this clone was seen once. Other DNA sequences in the same sample also yield this CDR3. The CDR3 sequence is CASSLGGGQETQYF. In DNA form, the CDR3 reads TGTGCCAGCAGCTTGGGCGGGGGCCAAGAGACCCAGTACTTC. The V and J genes are TRBV11-3 and TRBJ2-5; 7 bases are a match to TRBD2. Germline CDR1 is SGHNT and CDR2 is YENEEA. After removal of 3 bases from V and 1 base from J, the junction contained 2 bases not matched to a gene. CDR3 size: 14 residues.

V gene TRBV6-5 combines with J gene TRBJ2-1, with 8 positions matching TRBD2. V shed 2 bases and J 6 bases; nucleotides not matched to a gene: 3. Germline V CDR1 and CDR2: MNHEY, SVGAGI. This CDR3 spans 14 amino acids. CDR3 DNA sequence: TGTGCCAGCAGTTACGGCACTAGCGGCAATGAGCAGTTCTTC. Protein sequence: CASSYGTSGNEQFF.

The V call is TRBV25-1, the J call TRBJ1-1, with TRBD1 as a possible D gene (5 bases). Germline V CDR1 and CDR2: MGHDK, SYGVNS. Trimming stripped 6 bases from V and 1 base from J, with 6 bases between. The CDR3 is made up of 12 amino acids. The CDR3 here is CASSDRNTEAFF. The CDR3, as DNA: TGTGCCAGCAGCGACAGGAACACTGAAGCTTTCTTT.